One and the same sample provided the 11 T cell receptor beta chains below, sequenced in a study of T cell repertoires in cytomegalovirus infection. TCRdb processed the reads anew with MiXCR; each CDR3 protein has one entry. Of some 500,000 distinct CDR3 sequences in the sample, about 33% are singletons; the top ten hold roughly 15%. Their cognate antigens are unknown. This specimen was cultured PBMCs, taken from culture after CMV antigen stimulation. Receptor source: a human donor in good health (CMV status not recorded). Some clones in this sample may be carry-over from other donors' samples.

This chain joins TRBV14 and TRBJ2-5; a weak D match, TRBD2 (5 bases). Trimming shortened V by 3 bases and J by 5 bases, and 19 bases separated the two germline ends. Germline V CDR1 and CDR2: SGHDN, FVKESK. The CDR3 runs 16 residues. The chain's CDR3 is CASSHYGKLAEETQYF. The CDR3 bases are TGTGCCAGCAGCCATTACGGGAAGTTGGCTGAGGAGACCCAGTACTTC.

This sequence joins TRBV10-3 and TRBJ1-4; 8 nucleotides match TRBD1. Germline V gives CDR1 ENHRY, CDR2 SYGVKD. This CDR3 has 17 amino acids. V lost 0 bases and J lost 7; bases outside the gene matches: 10. The CDR3 reads CAISESSGQAGGEKLFF. The CDR3 coding sequence is TGTGCCATCAGTGAGTCCTCGGGACAGGCTGGAGGTGAAAAACTGTTTTTT.

This chain links TRBV11-1 with TRBJ2-7; tentatively, D is TRBD2 (5 bases). The germline V gene encodes CDR1 SGHAT and CDR2 FQDESV (reference sequence). The CDR3 consists of 14 residues. The V end lost 3 bases, the J end lost 6 bases, and 15 bases lay between the germline ends. The chain's CDR3 is CASSLVRGTGEQYF. CDR3 nucleotide sequence: TGTGCCAGCAGCTTGGTTCGGGGAACGGGCGAGCAGTACTTC.

This clonotype was observed a few times. The chain uses TRBV9 and TRBJ2-2; 10 bases line up with TRBD2. The junction had 12 bases not matched to a gene; V was cut back by 2 bases and J by 5 bases. CDR1 is SGDLS and CDR2 is YYNGEE in the germline V gene. This CDR3 contains 18 residues. CDR3 in amino acids: CASSVKAGGLSVTGELFF. DNA for the CDR3: TGTGCCAGCAGCGTCAAAGCGGGAGGGCTTTCGGTAACCGGGGAGCTGTTTTTT.

The chain is built from TRBV5-6 and TRBJ1-1, with D uncertain. The CDR3 covers 15 residues. Trimming cost V 2 bases and J 8 bases, with 19 bases left between them. Germline CDR1 and CDR2: SGHDT and YYEEEE. In DNA form, the CDR3 reads TGTGCCAGCAGCTTAGGGTTCGTAGGAGGGTCGGAAGCTTTCTTT. Protein: CASSLGFVGGSEAFF. Based on the CDR3 plus reference TRBV5-6 and TRBJ1-1, the full variable domain is DAGVTQSPTHLIKTRGQQVTLRCSPKSGHDTVSWYQQALGQGPQFIFQYYEEEERQRGNFPDRFSGHQFPNYSSELNVNALLLGDSALYLCASSLGFVGGSEAFFGQGTRLTVV.

This clonotype has more than one count but fewer than ten. This chain uses TRBV7-8 with TRBJ1-1; the D gene is possibly TRBD1 (5 bases). Germline V gene lookup returns CDR1 SGHVS and CDR2 FQNEAQ. V lost 10 bases and J lost 0, with 12 bases in between. This CDR3 has 13 residues. In DNA, the CDR3 is TGTGCCACCCGACAGACCTTGAACACTGAAGCTTTCTTT. It yields the protein CATRQTLNTEAFF.

The gene calls are TRBV6-2 or TRBV6-3 and TRBJ2-3; 9 bases map to TRBD2. Germline V lookup: CDR1 MNHEY, CDR2 SVGEGT. V gave up 2 bases and J gave up 4 bases; unmatched junction bases: 13. This CDR3 is built from 18 residues. Written as DNA, the CDR3 is TGTGCCAGCAGTTACGGGCTAGCGGGATACTCCGCCCCAGATACGCAGTATTTT. Translating gives CASSYGLAGYSAPDTQYF.

V and J are TRBV7-6 and TRBJ1-3, with D possibly being TRBD1 (6 bases). CDR3 length equals 16 residues. From germline, CDR1 is SGHVS and CDR2 FNYEAQ. V was shortened by 4 bases and J by 0 bases, with 13 bases between the two germline ends. The CDR3 here is CASSYQGSTSGNTIYF. In DNA form, the CDR3 reads TGTGCCAGCAGCTACCAGGGGTCCACCTCTGGAAACACCATATATTTT.

Of note for this clonotype: Sequence at one end of the junction differs from germline and may be a read error. The J gene is TRBJ2-3, the V gene TRBV7-2; 8 bases map to TRBD1. The V gene's germline CDR1 is SGHTA and CDR2 FQGNSA. The CDR3 is 17 amino acids. The CDR3 loop reads CASSLYNRGIRTDAQYF. The CDR3 DNA reads as TGTGCCAGCAGCTTATACAACAGGGGGATCCGCACAGATGCGCAGTATTTT.

V is TRBV5-1 and J is TRBJ2-1, with TRBD2 matching over 9 bases. Germline V gene sequence: CDR1 SGHRS, CDR2 YFSETQ. CDR3 size: 15 residues. Unmatched junction bases numbered 6, after V lost 3 bases and J lost 5 bases. CDR3 loop: CASSWGGLADNEQFF. CDR3 DNA: TGCGCCAGCAGCTGGGGGGGACTAGCAGACAATGAGCAGTTCTTC.

The genes are TRBV20-1 and TRBJ1-3; a possible D gene is TRBD1 (5 bases). Trimming cost V 3 bases and J 0 bases, with 12 bases left between them. In germline, CDR1 is DFQATT, CDR2 SNEGSKA (reference sequence). The CDR3 contains 15 residues. CDR3 DNA sequence: TGCAGTGCTAGTTTGAGGGGATTCTCTGGAAACACCATATATTTT. It specifies CSASLRGFSGNTIYF.